This T cell receptor (beta chain) was obtained from a study of blood T cell repertoires in COVID-19 (dated by TCRdb to the early 2020s). The study in broad terms: Samples covering the acute and convalescent phases of COVID-19 were provided by collaborators in the United States, Italy and Spain. Where HLA class I and class II types were available, the types were taken from metadata supplied by the sample provider, not from assay-based typing. The material from the prospective study consisted of cDNA or gDNA derived from T cells, B-cell-depleted T cells, or PBMCs. A freely available public database, intended as a resource for researchers studying the immune response to SARS-CoV-2, is where the repertoires were released. The samples were drawn from two sources: the first 160 participants of the ongoing ImmuneRACE study, and over 1,000 subjects contributed by 6 global collaborators. Sample metadata almost always included a de-identified subject ID, COVID-19 status, age in years and sex. Deeply sampled blood TCRbeta repertoires from subjects exposed to, actively infected with, or recovered from COVID-19 were included in the dataset. General study outcomes and caveats: The amount of clinical and demographic metadata varied by source and participant and was provided uncurated.

To note about this clone: Its antigen target is currently unknown. Per-base quality was not reported, and no clone a single base away is much larger than it.

The immunoSEQ Assay, a bias-controlled multiplex PCR, was used to amplify TCRbeta CDR3 regions from genomic DNA. As for the authors' bioinformatics: Within the assay, amplification of reference gene primers was used to estimate how many nucleated cells each sample contained. To quantify the absolute abundance of each unique TCRbeta CDR3 rearrangement, sequence reads were collapsed and filtered. For each sample, productive Simpson clonality was calculated as the square root of Simpson's diversity index over productive rearrangements. TCRdb limited this immuneACCESS table to in-frame rearrangements with V and J called. A share of clones is missing; checked studies link under half to unresolved V genes, and the rest is unexplained. V, J and clone size are taken as reported in that table, and D and trimming were inferred from the DNA itself. The sample contains approximately 200,000 clones, over 75% of them found a single time. The biggest ten clones account for less than 8% of the sample.

In the prospective study, participants were 18 to 89 years old, resided in about two dozen geographic areas of the United States, and were enrolled through a virtual design. Cohort assignment in the prospective study relied on participant-reported clinical history from a screening survey and a study questionnaire. In the prospective study, whole blood, serum and a nasopharyngeal or oropharyngeal swab were collected from each participant by mobile phlebotomists. Prospective study participants could optionally give additional blood draws and questionnaires over an approximately 2-month period. Before DNA extraction, prospective study blood samples were shipped either frozen or at room temperature. From the cysteine up to the phenylalanine, the CDR3 has a length of 15 residues. Left in the record is the CDR3 DNA by itself, 45 bases read in frame from the first base. CDR1 SGDLS and CDR2 YYNGEE were looked up in the germline V gene. V ends up 4 bases short and J 0 bases short, with an unmatched junction base count of 6.

This TCR was recovered from a woman in her thirties or forties with acute COVID-19. Source material: PBMCs or T cells enriched from blood (not recorded which). The chain employs TRBV9 and TRBJ1-1; TRBD1 lines up with 7 middle nucleotides. The DNA is as follows: TGTGCCAGCAGCATTACAGGGGCCATGAACACTGAAGCTTTCTTT. This translates into CASSITGAMNTEAFF. Full variable domain (CDR3 extended with the reference TRBV9 and TRBJ1-1 proteins): DSGVTQTPKHLITATGQRVTLRCSPRSGDLSVYWYQQSLDQGLQFLIQYYNGEERAKGNILERFSAQQFPDLHSELNLSSLELGDSALYFCASSITGAMNTEAFFGQGTRLTVV.